This TCR beta chain was identified in a study of identifying expanded T cells in peripheral blood. Profiling relied on immunoSEQ multiplex PCR, and the TCRdb table lists in-frame clones only, not all of them. The table includes 91,000 or so clones, around nine tenths detected once. Healthy donors had no documented immune events, such as infections, while sampled. Notes on the study in general: Technical replicates showed roughly 1.2 changed clones; roughly two weeks roughly 15; four weeks 19. Variance in clone template counts between roughly two-week samples significantly increased with total template count across all healthy donors.

Concerning this clone itself: Its antigen is as yet unknown.

The receptor's source is a person aged 18 to 70 in good health. Sequencing input: blood.

CDR3 DNA sequence: TGTGCCAGCAGTTTTCGGGGGGAAGGCTATGGCTACACCTTC. This encodes CASSFRGEGYGYTF. The V call is TRBV27, the J call TRBJ1-2, with D possibly being TRBD1 (5 bases). The ends were cut back, 3 bases at V and 4 bases at J, with 12 bases in the middle. This CDR3 has 14 amino acids. From germline, CDR1 is MNHEY and CDR2 SMNVEV (reference sequence).